These T cell receptor beta chains were read from a single sample in a study of blood T cell repertoires in COVID-19. Here immunoSEQ multiplex PCR was the method, and the copy in TCRdb shows in-frame clones only, minus some. Found here are a few hundred thousand clones, approximately 86% of them singletons; the top ten hold about 4.7%. Sequences were obtained from PBMCs or T cells enriched from blood (not recorded which). The source is a woman aged 25-40 years who had been exposed to COVID-19. CDR3s include the opening cysteine and the closing phenylalanine or tryptophan. A D gene is named only where the DNA matches it firmly. Not every row has a clone size; where given, it reads once, few, many or a size class.

length: 13; D: -; size: -; J: TRBJ1-2; V: TRBV10-3; CDR3: CAIRAGEEYGYTF; DNA: TGTGCCATCCGGGCCGGGGAAGAGTATGGCTACACCTTC
length: 10; D: -; size: -; J: TRBJ1-4; V: TRBV20-1; CDR3: CSAPSEKLFF; DNA: TGCAGTGCCCCGAGTGAAAAACTGTTTTTT
length: 15; D: TRBD1; size: -; J: TRBJ1-2; V: TRBV19; CDR3: CASSSRTGTYYGYTF; DNA: TGTGCCAGTAGTTCCCGGACAGGGACCTACTATGGCTACACCTTC
length: 16; D: TRBD2; size: -; J: TRBJ2-1; V: TRBV5-1; CDR3: CASSEGLAGGYNEQFF; DNA: TGCGCCAGCAGCGAGGGACTAGCGGGGGGGTACAATGAGCAGTTCTTC
length: 16; D: TRBD2; size: -; J: TRBJ2-2; V: TRBV7-9; CDR3: CASGGLAGPRTGELFF; DNA: TGTGCCAGCGGGGGGCTAGCGGGGCCGAGGACCGGGGAGCTGTTTTTT
length: 13; D: -; size: once; J: TRBJ1-2; V: TRBV5-6; CDR3: CASSPMDSYGYTF; DNA: TGTGCCAGCAGCCCCATGGACAGCTATGGCTACACCTTC
length: 14; D: TRBD1; size: -; J: TRBJ1-2; V: TRBV24-1; CDR3: CATSDPQGARGYTF; DNA: TGTGCCACCAGTGATCCGCAGGGGGCGCGTGGCTACACCTTC
length: 12; D: -; size: once; J: TRBJ1-1; V: TRBV10-3; CDR3: CAISVGGTEAFF; DNA: TGTGCCATCAGTGTAGGGGGCACTGAAGCTTTCTTT
length: 16; D: TRBD1; size: -; J: TRBJ1-4; V: TRBV7-3; CDR3: CASSPTGLATNEKLFF; DNA: TGTGCCAGCAGCCCGACAGGGCTAGCAACTAATGAAAAACTGTTTTTT
length: 15; D: TRBD1; size: -; J: TRBJ1-2; V: TRBV30; CDR3: CAWSARDRGKYGYTF; DNA: TGTGCCTGGAGTGCCCGGGACAGGGGGAAATATGGCTACACCTTC
length: 14; D: -; size: -; J: TRBJ1-1; V: TRBV2; CDR3: CASSDTVQNTEAFF; DNA: TGTGCCAGCAGTGACACAGTCCAGAACACTGAAGCTTTCTTT
length: 16; D: -; size: -; J: TRBJ1-4; V: TRBV21-1; CDR3: CASSKSLCLPHEKLFF; DNA: TGTGCCAGCAGCAAATCCCTATGCCTGCCCCATGAAAAACTGTTTTTT
length: 15; D: TRBD1; size: -; J: TRBJ1-2; V: TRBV29-1; CDR3: CSVEGDRVDNYGYTF; DNA: TGCAGCGTTGAAGGTGACAGGGTGGATAACTATGGCTACACCTTC
length: 19; D: -; size: -; J: TRBJ1-3; V: TRBV21-1; CDR3: CASSKASGQVPSSGNTIYF; DNA: TGTGCCAGCAGCAAAGCTTCTGGACAGGTTCCTTCCTCTGGAAACACCATATATTTT
length: 15; D: -; size: -; J: TRBJ2-2; V: TRBV5-1; CDR3: CASSLEQGFSGELFF; DNA: TGCGCCAGCAGCTTGGAACAGGGCTTCTCCGGGGAGCTGTTTTTT
length: 16; D: -; size: -; J: TRBJ2-5; V: TRBV7-2; CDR3: CASSLRGRPSQETQYF; DNA: TGTGCCAGCAGCTTAAGAGGGAGGCCAAGCCAAGAGACCCAGTACTTC
length: 11; D: -; size: -; J: TRBJ1-6; V: TRBV12-3/TRBV12-4; CDR3: CASSRDSPLHF; DNA: TGTGCCAGCAGTCGCGATTCACCCCTCCACTTT
length: 15; D: -; size: -; J: TRBJ2-7; V: TRBV7-2; CDR3: CASSLVSTGSYEQYF; DNA: TGTGCCAGCAGCTTGGTGAGTACCGGCTCCTACGAGCAGTACTTC
length: 17; D: TRBD2; size: once; J: TRBJ2-7; V: TRBV11-2; CDR3: CASSLASGGASATEQYF; DNA: TGTGCCAGCAGCTTAGCTAGCGGGGGGGCCTCGGCTACCGAGCAGTACTTC
length: 17; D: TRBD1; size: once; J: TRBJ2-7; V: TRBV3-1/TRBV3-2; CDR3: CASSQATGGPYSYEQYF; DNA: TGTGCCAGCAGCCAAGCTACAGGGGGCCCTTACTCCTACGAGCAGTACTTC
length: 16; D: -; size: -; J: TRBJ1-1; V: TRBV30; CDR3: CAWSVRSGLVNTEAFF; DNA: TGTGCCTGGAGTGTACGGTCAGGGTTGGTGAACACTGAAGCTTTCTTT
length: 13; D: -; size: -; J: TRBJ1-3; V: TRBV29-1; CDR3: CSARPGGGNTIYF; DNA: TGCAGCGCCCGGCCCGGAGGGGGAAACACCATATATTTT
length: 14; D: -; size: -; J: TRBJ2-2; V: TRBV3-1/TRBV3-2; CDR3: CASSQGGGTGELFF; DNA: TGTGCCAGCAGCCAGGGAGGGGGCACCGGGGAGCTGTTTTTT
length: 14; D: -; size: -; J: TRBJ1-2; V: TRBV9; CDR3: CASSVGKTTGGYTF; DNA: TGTGCCAGCAGCGTAGGCAAAACTACTGGAGGCTACACCTTC
length: 15; D: TRBD1; size: -; J: TRBJ1-1; V: TRBV24-1; CDR3: CATRKTGAPDTEAFF; DNA: TGTGCCACCAGGAAAACAGGGGCCCCGGACACTGAAGCTTTCTTT
length: 18; D: -; size: -; J: TRBJ2-6; V: TRBV11-3; CDR3: CASSSSRPDGSGANVLTF; DNA: TGTGCCAGCAGCTCTAGTAGGCCTGATGGGTCTGGGGCCAACGTCCTGACTTTC
length: 14; D: -; size: -; J: TRBJ1-2; V: TRBV27; CDR3: CASSLGAPNYGYTF; DNA: TGTGCCAGCAGTTTGGGGGCCCCTAACTATGGCTACACCTTC
length: 15; D: TRBD1; size: once; J: TRBJ2-1; V: TRBV2; CDR3: CASSSQGLKSNEQFF; DNA: TGTGCCAGCAGCTCACAGGGGCTTAAGTCCAATGAGCAGTTCTTC
length: 16; D: -; size: -; J: TRBJ2-3; V: TRBV3-1/TRBV3-2; CDR3: CASSQEQGDSTDTQYF; DNA: TGTGCCAGCAGCCAAGAACAGGGAGATAGCACAGATACGCAGTATTTT
length: 17; D: TRBD1; size: -; J: TRBJ1-1; V: TRBV5-1; CDR3: CASSIPGGRGMNTEAFF; DNA: TGCGCCAGCAGCATACCAGGGGGCCGTGGAATGAACACTGAAGCTTTCTTT
length: 14; D: -; size: -; J: TRBJ1-1; V: TRBV7-9; CDR3: CASTGQQLNTEAFF; DNA: TGTGCCAGCACCGGACAGCAACTGAACACTGAAGCTTTCTTT
length: 16; D: -; size: -; J: TRBJ1-6; V: TRBV2; CDR3: CASSETKTGRNSPLHF; DNA: TGTGCCAGCAGTGAAACTAAGACAGGACGGAATTCACCCCTCCACTTT